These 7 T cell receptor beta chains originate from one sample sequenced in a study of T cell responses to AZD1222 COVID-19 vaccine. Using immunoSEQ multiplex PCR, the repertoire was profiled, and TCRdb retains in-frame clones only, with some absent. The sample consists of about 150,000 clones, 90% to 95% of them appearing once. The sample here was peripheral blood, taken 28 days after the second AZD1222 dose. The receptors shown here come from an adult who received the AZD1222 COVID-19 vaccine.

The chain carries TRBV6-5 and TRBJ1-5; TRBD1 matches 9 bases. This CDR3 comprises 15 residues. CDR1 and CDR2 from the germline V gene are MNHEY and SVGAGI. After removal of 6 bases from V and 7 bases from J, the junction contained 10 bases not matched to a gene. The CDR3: CASSLLQGANQPQHF. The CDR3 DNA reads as TGTGCCAGCAGCCTCCTACAGGGGGCTAACCAGCCCCAGCATTTT.

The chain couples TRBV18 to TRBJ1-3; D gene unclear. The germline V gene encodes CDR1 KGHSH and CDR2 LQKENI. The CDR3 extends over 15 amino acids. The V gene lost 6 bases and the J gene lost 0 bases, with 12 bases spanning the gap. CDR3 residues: CASSPRRGSGNTIYF. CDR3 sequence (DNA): TGTGCCAGCTCTCCTCGTCGGGGCTCTGGAAACACCATATATTTT.

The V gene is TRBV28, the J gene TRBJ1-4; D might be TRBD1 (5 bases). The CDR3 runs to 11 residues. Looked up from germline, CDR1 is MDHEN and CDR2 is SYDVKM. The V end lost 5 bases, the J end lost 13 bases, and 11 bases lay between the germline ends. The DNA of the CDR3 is TGTGCCAGCAGTATCGGACAAGGACTGTTTTTT. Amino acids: CASSIGQGLFF.

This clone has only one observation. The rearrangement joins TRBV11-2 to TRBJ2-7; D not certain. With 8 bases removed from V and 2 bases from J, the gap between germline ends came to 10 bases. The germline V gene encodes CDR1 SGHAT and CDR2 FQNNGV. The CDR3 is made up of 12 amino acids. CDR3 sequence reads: CASRAGAYEQYF. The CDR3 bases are TGTGCCAGCCGGGCAGGCGCCTACGAGCAGTACTTC.

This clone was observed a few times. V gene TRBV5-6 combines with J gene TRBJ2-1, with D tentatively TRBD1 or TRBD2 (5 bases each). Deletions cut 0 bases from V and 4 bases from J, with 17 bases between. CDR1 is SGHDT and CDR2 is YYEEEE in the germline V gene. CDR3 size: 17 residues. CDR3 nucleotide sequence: TGTGCCAGCAGCTTGGGAGGGGCTAGCTTTATGTACAATGAGCAGTTCTTC. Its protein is CASSLGGASFMYNEQFF. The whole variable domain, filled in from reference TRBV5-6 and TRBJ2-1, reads DAGVTQSPTHLIKTRGQQVTLRCSPKSGHDTVSWYQQALGQGPQFIFQYYEEEERQRGNFPDRFSGHQFPNYSSELNVNALLLGDSALYLCASSLGGASFMYNEQFFGPGTRLTVL.

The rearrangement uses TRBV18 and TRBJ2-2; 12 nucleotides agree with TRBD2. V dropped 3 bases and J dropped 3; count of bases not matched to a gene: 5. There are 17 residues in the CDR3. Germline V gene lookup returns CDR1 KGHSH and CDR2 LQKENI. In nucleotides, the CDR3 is TGTGCCAGCTCACCCGGACTAGCGGGACTCGACACCGGGGAGCTGTTTTTT. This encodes CASSPGLAGLDTGELFF.

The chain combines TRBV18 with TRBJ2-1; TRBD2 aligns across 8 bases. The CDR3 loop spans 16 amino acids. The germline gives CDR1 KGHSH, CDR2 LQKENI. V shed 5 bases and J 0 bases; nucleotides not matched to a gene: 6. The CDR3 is CASSSIAGSSYNEQFF. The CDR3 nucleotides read TGTGCCAGCTCATCGATAGCGGGGAGCTCCTACAATGAGCAGTTCTTC.